The 20 T cell receptor beta chains given below trace back to one sample, sequenced in a study of T-cell memory formation after mild COVID-19. One entry per CDR3 protein results from TCRdb running MiXCR on the 5' RACE reads. The sample carries tens of thousands of distinct CDR3 sequences, less than 8% recorded once. The sample taken for sequencing was PBMCs or a T cell subset sorted from them (not recorded which). The receptors originated from an adult woman who had mild COVID-19 (a few samples of this study predate the infection). Cell type and time point are not known.

This clonotype was counted at least ten times. This chain joins TRBV5-6 and TRBJ1-5; unclear D gene. V lost 2 bases and J lost 2, with 14 bases in between. Germline CDR1 reads SGHDT; CDR2 reads YYEEEE. The CDR3 contains 16 residues. In nucleotides, the CDR3 is TGTGCCAGCAGCTTACGCCCAGAGTACGGCAATCAGCCCCAGCATTTT. It encodes CASSLRPEYGNQPQHF.

This clonotype was counted at least ten times. The V call is TRBV20-1, the J call TRBJ1-1; perhaps TRBD1 as D (6 bases). Trimming removed 3 bases at V and 4 bases at J, with 18 bases between. This CDR3 region has 15 residues. CDR1 and CDR2 from the germline V gene are DFQATT and SNEGSKA (reference sequence). Here the CDR3 DNA reads TGCAGTGCTAGGGCTCTAGGGTTAGGGGGCACTGAAGCTTTCTTT. Translation gives CSARALGLGGTEAFF.

There are many counts of this clonotype. The chain combines TRBV20-1 with TRBJ1-5, with D maybe TRBD1 (5 bases). Germline CDR1 and CDR2: DFQATT and SNEGSKA (reference sequence). V was pared by 0 bases and J by 10 bases, with 16 bases between. The CDR3 spans 14 residues. In DNA, the CDR3 is TGCAGTGCTAGAGATCAGGGAGAGATGGGACCCCAGCATTTT. Its protein is CSARDQGEMGPQHF.

V usage is TRBV21-1 and J usage is TRBJ2-3; TRBD2 is the table's D call and was not checked against the DNA. TRBV21-1 is a listed pseudogene. This CDR3 has 13 amino acids. The DNA for the CDR3 is TGTGCCACGGGACTAGCAATAGCAGATACGCAGTATTTT. Protein sequence: CATGLAIADTQYF.

In its sample, this clonotype was seen many times. The chain carries TRBV11-2 and TRBJ2-2; D may be TRBD2 (5 bases). The CDR3 is made up of 16 amino acids. V dropped 4 bases and J dropped 7 bases, with 19 bases sitting between them. CDR1 is SGHAT, CDR2 FQNNGV, per germline. The CDR3 loop is CASSSHRGPRGGELFF. The CDR3 DNA reads TGTGCCAGCAGCTCCCATAGAGGACCTCGGGGCGGGGAGCTGTTTTTT.

This clonotype was seen ten or more times. The chain recombines TRBV12-3 or TRBV12-4 with TRBJ1-2; 10 bases line up with TRBD1. There are 15 residues in the CDR3. J gave up 4 bases and V 1 base, and 3 bases lay outside the gene matches. CDR3 residues: CASSLDGTGVYGYTF. In DNA, the CDR3 is TGTGCCAGCAGTTTAGATGGGACAGGGGTCTATGGCTACACCTTC.

This clonotype was counted at least ten times. This CDR3 is CASSQYSEETQYF. The CDR3 nucleotides are TGTGCCAGCAGCCAATACAGTGAAGAGACCCAGTACTTC. The V gene is TRBV3-1, the J gene TRBJ2-5; unclear D gene. Germline CDR1 LGHDT, CDR2 YNNKEL (reference sequence). There are 13 residues in the CDR3. Trimming shortened V by 2 bases and J by 3 bases, and 7 bases separated the two germline ends.

In this sample, this clonotype turned up many times. The chain combines TRBV19 with TRBJ2-1, with D perhaps matching TRBD2 (6 bases). V lost 1 base, J lost 6 bases, and 25 bases lay in between. Germline CDR1 LNHDA, CDR2 SQIVND (reference sequence). The CDR3 has 19 residues. CDR3 residues: CASSIAKGSGDHRSNEQFF. For the CDR3, the DNA is TGTGCCAGTAGTATAGCCAAGGGTTCGGGAGACCATCGGTCCAATGAGCAGTTCTTC.

Ten or more counts support this clonotype. The chain has TRBV6-5 and TRBJ2-1; D gene uncertain. CDR3 length equals 15 residues. Germline V lookup: CDR1 MNHEY, CDR2 SVGAGI. Trimming pared 3 bases from V and 0 bases from J, leaving 9 bases between. The CDR3, as DNA: TGTGCCAGCAGTTATTGGGAAAGCTCCTACAATGAGCAGTTCTTC. It is translated as CASSYWESSYNEQFF.

This clonotype was detected ten times or more. J is TRBJ2-5 and V is TRBV30; a possible D gene is TRBD1 (6 bases). In germline, CDR1 is GTSNPN, CDR2 SVGIG (reference sequence). Trimming took off 5 bases at V and 2 bases at J, with 12 bases between the two ends. CDR3 length equals 13 residues. The CDR3 DNA sequence: TGTGCCTGGTCGACAGGCCTACAAGAGACCCAGTACTTC. This sequence encodes CAWSTGLQETQYF.

In its sample, this clonotype was seen many times. The gene calls are TRBV3-1 and TRBJ2-5, with TRBD1 identical over 9 bases. V was pared by 5 bases and J by 5 bases, with 9 bases of the junction left unmatched. The CDR3 loop spans 15 amino acids. Germline loops: CDR1 LGHDT, CDR2 YNNKEL (reference sequence). In nucleotides, the CDR3 is TGTGCCAGCAGCAAACAGGGGGCGCGAGGTGAGACCCAGTACTTC. Translation gives CASSKQGARGETQYF.

This clonotype was picked up many times. V is TRBV13 and J is TRBJ2-7; tentatively, D is TRBD1 (7 bases). Germline loops: CDR1 PRHDT, CDR2 FYEKMQ (reference sequence). The ends were cut back, 5 bases at V and 0 bases at J, with 11 bases in the middle. The CDR3 loop spans 14 amino acids. CDR3 sequence reads: CASSAGQPSYEQYF. The CDR3 bases are TGTGCCAGCAGCGCGGGACAGCCCTCCTACGAGCAGTACTTC. Full variable domain (outside the CDR3, taken from reference TRBV13 and TRBJ2-7): AAGVIQSPRHLIKEKRETATLKCYPIPRHDTVYWYQQGPGQDPQFLISFYEKMQSDKGSIPDRFSAQQFSDYHSELNMSSLELGDSALYFCASSAGQPSYEQYFGPGTRLTVT.

There are many counts of this clonotype. This sequence joins TRBV11-2 and TRBJ2-3, with TRBD2 matching over 10 bases. The CDR3 is 16 amino acids. Germline CDR1 reads SGHAT; CDR2 reads FQNNGV. J gave up 5 bases and V 5 bases, and 10 bases lay outside the gene matches. The CDR3 loop is CASSLKAGGPIDTQYF. Here the CDR3 DNA reads TGTGCCAGCAGCCTAAAAGCGGGAGGGCCAATAGATACGCAGTATTTT.

This clonotype has at least ten counts. The chain's CDR3 is CASRRLAVQETQYF. In DNA form, the CDR3 reads TGTGCCAGCAGACGACTAGCGGTACAAGAGACCCAGTACTTC. The chain links TRBV6-6 to TRBJ2-5; 9 nucleotides line up with TRBD2. CDR1 and CDR2 from the germline V gene are MNHNY and SVGAGI (reference sequence). CDR3 length equals 14 residues. V shed 6 bases and J 2 bases; nucleotides not matched to a gene: 4.

This clonotype was found many times. The J gene is TRBJ2-2, the V gene TRBV5-1, with 10 nucleotides matching TRBD2. The germline V gene encodes CDR1 SGHRS and CDR2 YFSETQ. Trimming removed 4 bases from V and 1 base from J; junction bases left unmatched: 10. The CDR3 is 18 residues long. CDR3 bases: TGCGCCAGCAGCCGATGGGGGCGGACTAGCGGGAACACCGGGGAGCTGTTTTTT. This codes for CASSRWGRTSGNTGELFF.

By share, this clonotype ranks as medium-sized. The J gene is TRBJ2-1, the V gene TRBV12-3 or TRBV12-4; 9 nucleotides align to TRBD2. The V and J ends lost 2 bases and 6 bases, in that order; junction bases with no gene match: 5. The CDR3 runs 15 residues. CDR3 region: CASSLRLADTNEQFF. The CDR3 DNA follows: TGTGCCAGCAGTTTACGACTAGCGGATACCAATGAGCAGTTCTTC.

This clonotype was observed many times. V is TRBV18 and J is TRBJ1-1; D remains ambiguous. V lost 2 bases to trimming and J lost 1 base, with 8 bases between them. Germline CDR1 is KGHSH and CDR2 is LQKENI. The CDR3 is 14 amino acids. The CDR3 sequence is CASSPGRKNTEAFF. Written as DNA, the CDR3 is TGTGCCAGCTCACCAGGGAGGAAGAACACTGAAGCTTTCTTT.

This clonotype was counted many times. This chain uses TRBV6-6 with TRBJ2-1, with D perhaps matching TRBD2 (7 bases). Germline V lookup: CDR1 MNHNY, CDR2 SVGAGI (reference sequence). V was trimmed by 4 bases and J by 2 bases, leaving 12 bases between them. CDR3 size: 15 residues. CDR3 loop: CASSFSGGAYNEQFF. The DNA of the CDR3 is TGTGCCAGCAGTTTCTCGGGGGGCGCCTACAATGAGCAGTTCTTC.

This clonotype showed up many times. The chain joins TRBV9 to TRBJ2-5; D is unresolved. Between the trimmed V and J ends, which lost 5 bases and 5 bases, there was a span of 16 bases. The CDR3 runs to 14 residues. Germline V gene sequence: CDR1 SGDLS, CDR2 YYNGEE. CDR3 amino acids: CASSVSWLGETQYF. The CDR3 coding sequence is TGTGCCAGCAGTGTCTCTTGGCTTGGGGAGACCCAGTACTTC.

This clonotype occurred many times. The chain carries TRBV10-3 and TRBJ2-7, with TRBD2 identical over 7 bases. This CDR3 is built from 15 residues. J was trimmed by 0 bases and V by 3 bases; bases with no gene match: 5. CDR1 is ENHRY and CDR2 is SYGVKD in the germline V gene. The CDR3 DNA reads TGTGCCATCAGTGACGGGACTATGAGCTCCTACGAGCAGTACTTC. It encodes CAISDGTMSSYEQYF.